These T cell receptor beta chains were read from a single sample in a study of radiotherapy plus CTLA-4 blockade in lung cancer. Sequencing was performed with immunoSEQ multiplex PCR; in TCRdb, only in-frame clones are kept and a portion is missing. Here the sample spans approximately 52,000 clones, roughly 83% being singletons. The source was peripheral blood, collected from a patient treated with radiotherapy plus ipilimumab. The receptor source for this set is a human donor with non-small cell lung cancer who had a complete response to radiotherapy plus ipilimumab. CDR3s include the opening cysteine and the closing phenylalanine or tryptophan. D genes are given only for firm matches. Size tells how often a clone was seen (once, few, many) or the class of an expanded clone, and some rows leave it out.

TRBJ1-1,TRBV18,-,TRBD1,CASSRPGQGATLHSEAFF,TGTGCCAGCTCACGCCCGGGACAGGGGGCGACTTTGCACTCTGAAGCTTTCTTT
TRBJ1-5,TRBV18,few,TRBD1,CASSSDRAWDQPQHF,TGTGCCAGCTCGTCGGACAGGGCTTGGGATCAGCCCCAGCATTTT
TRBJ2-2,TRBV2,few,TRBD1,CASRLTGGAWDTGELFF,TGTGCCAGCAGGTTGACAGGGGGCGCGTGGGACACCGGGGAGCTGTTTTTT
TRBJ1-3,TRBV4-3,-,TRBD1,CASSQAGTGSGNTIYF,TGCGCCAGCAGCCAGGCCGGGACAGGGTCGGGAAACACCATATATTTT
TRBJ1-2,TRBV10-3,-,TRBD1,CATGDGTGGSYGYTF,TGTGCCACCGGAGACGGGACAGGGGGCAGCTATGGCTACACCTTC
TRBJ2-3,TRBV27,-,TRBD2,CASSPRPQGLAGDRDTQYF,TGTGCCAGCAGTCCGCGGCCGCAGGGACTAGCGGGAGATAGAGATACGCAGTATTTT
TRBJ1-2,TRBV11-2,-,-,CASSFYAFEGYTF,TGTGCCAGCAGCTTCTACGCATTTGAGGGCTACACCTTC
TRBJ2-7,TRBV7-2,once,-,CASSSQGFVYEQYF,TGTGCCAGCAGCTCACAGGGTTTTGTCTACGAGCAGTACTTC
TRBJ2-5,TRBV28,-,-,CASSFYGLPPTQYF,TGTGCCAGCAGTTTTTATGGGCTTCCCCCGACCCAGTACTTC
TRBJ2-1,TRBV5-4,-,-,CASSSPGGESSYNEQFF,TGTGCCAGCAGCTCCCCCGGCGGGGAGAGCTCCTACAATGAGCAGTTCTTC
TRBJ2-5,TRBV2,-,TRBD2,CASTWEGSQETQYF,TGTGCCAGCACCTGGGAGGGGAGCCAAGAGACCCAGTACTTC
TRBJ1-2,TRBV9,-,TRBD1,CASSVSSGGTAYGYTF,TGTGCCAGCAGCGTCTCCTCCGGTGGGACAGCTTATGGCTACACCTTC
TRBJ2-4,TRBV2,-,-,CASSEMALLAKNIQYF,TGTGCCAGCAGTGAAATGGCCCTCTTAGCCAAAAACATTCAGTACTTC
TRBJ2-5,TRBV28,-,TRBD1,CASSPGQRETQYF,TGTGCCAGCAGCCCGGGACAGAGGGAGACCCAGTACTTC
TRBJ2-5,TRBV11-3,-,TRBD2,CASSLLAGQETQYF,TGTGCCAGCAGCTTACTAGCGGGCCAAGAGACCCAGTACTTC
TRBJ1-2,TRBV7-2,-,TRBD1,CASSLGDRVHGYTF,TGTGCCAGCAGCTTAGGGGACAGGGTACACGGCTACACCTTC
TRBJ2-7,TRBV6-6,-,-,CASSPRGRGSSYEQYF,TGTGCCAGCAGTCCCCGAGGGAGGGGGAGCTCCTACGAGCAGTACTTC
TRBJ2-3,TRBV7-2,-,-,CASSLALPLLTDTQYF,TGTGCCAGCAGCTTAGCTCTACCCCTTCTCACAGATACGCAGTATTTT
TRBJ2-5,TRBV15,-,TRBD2,CATSRVLAGGGTQYF,TGTGCCACCAGCAGAGTATTAGCGGGAGGCGGGACCCAGTACTTC
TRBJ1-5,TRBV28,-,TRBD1,CASSSPGQGGNQPQHF,TGTGCCAGCAGTTCCCCGGGACAGGGTGGCAATCAGCCCCAGCATTTT
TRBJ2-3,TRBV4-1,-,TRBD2,CASSLHRAGAADTQYF,TGCGCCAGCAGCCTTCATAGAGCGGGAGCGGCAGATACGCAGTATTTT
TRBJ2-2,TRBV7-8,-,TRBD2,CASSPRTSGTGELFF,TGTGCCAGCAGTCCAAGGACTAGCGGGACTGGGGAGCTGTTTTTT
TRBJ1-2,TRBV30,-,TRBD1,CAWRGQGNTRYGYTF,TGTGCCTGGAGGGGACAGGGGAACACACGCTATGGCTACACCTTC
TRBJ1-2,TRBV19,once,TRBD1,CASSIEHRGLVYGYTF,TGTGCCAGTAGTATAGAACACAGGGGGCTGGTCTATGGCTACACCTTC
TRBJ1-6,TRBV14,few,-,CASSQDGGTVNSPLHF,TGTGCCAGCAGCCAAGATGGGGGCACGGTAAATTCACCCCTCCACTTT
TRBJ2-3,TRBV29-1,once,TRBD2,CSVAASGKSTDTQYF,TGCAGCGTTGCGGCTAGCGGGAAAAGCACAGATACGCAGTATTTT
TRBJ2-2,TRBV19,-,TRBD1,CASRTGETTTGELFF,TGTGCCAGTAGGACAGGGGAGACGACCACCGGGGAGCTGTTTTTT
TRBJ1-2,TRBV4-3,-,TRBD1,CASSQEEGGFYGYTF,TGCGCCAGCAGCCAAGAAGAAGGGGGCTTCTATGGCTACACCTTC
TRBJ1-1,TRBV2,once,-,CASSVRVRGTEAFF,TGTGCCAGCAGTGTCAGGGTCAGAGGCACTGAAGCTTTCTTT
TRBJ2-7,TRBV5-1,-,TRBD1,CASSPPLRDRGRYEQYF,TGCGCCAGCAGCCCACCTCTCCGGGACAGGGGGCGCTACGAGCAGTACTTC
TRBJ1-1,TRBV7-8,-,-,CASSPPRIWRDTEAFF,TGTGCCAGCAGCCCCCCTCGAATCTGGAGGGACACTGAAGCTTTCTTT
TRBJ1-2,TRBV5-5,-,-,CASSPGGDLGYTF,TGTGCCAGCAGTCCTGGGGGGGATCTTGGCTACACCTTC
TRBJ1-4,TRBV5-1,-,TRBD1,CASRATGQGLFEKLFF,TGCGCCAGCAGAGCAACGGGACAGGGCTTATTTGAAAAACTGTTTTTT
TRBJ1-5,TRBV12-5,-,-,CASGLGRVPQGNQPQHF,TGTGCTAGTGGTTTGGGGCGGGTTCCCCAGGGCAATCAGCCCCAGCATTTT
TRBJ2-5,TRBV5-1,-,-,CASSLRGNPQETQYF,TGCGCCAGCAGCTTGAGAGGGAACCCCCAAGAGACCCAGTACTTC
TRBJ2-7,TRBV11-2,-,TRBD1,CAGSLQGVGPYEQYF,TGTGCCGGCAGCTTACAGGGGGTCGGGCCCTACGAGCAGTACTTC
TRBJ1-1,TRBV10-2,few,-,CASSDPSGTDNTEAFF,TGCGCCAGCAGTGACCCCAGCGGTACGGATAACACTGAAGCTTTCTTT
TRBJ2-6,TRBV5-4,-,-,CASSYRVFSGANVLTF,TGTGCCAGCAGCTACCGGGTCTTCTCTGGGGCCAACGTCCTGACTTTC
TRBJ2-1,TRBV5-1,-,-,CASSLEGLRQFF,TGCGCCAGCAGCTTGGAGGGGTTGAGACAGTTCTTC
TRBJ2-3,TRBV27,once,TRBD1,CASSLDRGLTTDTQYF,TGTGCCAGCAGTTTGGACAGGGGACTTACCACAGATACGCAGTATTTT